The clone carrying this T cell receptor beta chain was seen a few times. Its antigen is still unknown. The data were obtained in a study of beta chain features in type 1 diabetes. Study outcomes and limitations: Type 1 diabetes patients showed a moderate but significant shortening of TCRB CDR3s in all four CD4+ subsets. The question left open here concerned HLA type influencing TCRB rearrangement. Compared to healthy donors, patients appeared to have naive, central memory and Treg TCRB repertoires that were more alike.

Each sorted population was over 95% pure. Germline assignment: CDR1 SGHDT and CDR2 YYEEEE. The CDR3 totals 14 residues. The germline V and J ends were trimmed by 0 bases and 6 bases, with 11 bases remaining between them. Expressed TCRB transcripts got sequenced, as all isolated RNA was reverse transcribed. The table came from immunoSEQ multiplex PCR; TCRdb's copy has only in-frame clones and leaves some out. The table shows roughly 160,000 clones, with around 8.6% occurring only once. The receptor's source is a woman between 18 and 29 years old with type 1 diabetes. Sequencing was done on a sample of central memory CD4+ T cells from blood. This chain joins TRBV5-6 and TRBJ2-3; weak D call: TRBD2 (6 bases). The CDR3 DNA reads as TGTGCCAGCAGCTTGGCCGGGGGATCGGATACGCAGTATTTT. It encodes CASSLAGGSDTQYF.